The TCR beta chain described here comes from a study of blood T cells in healthy people across ages. Combining a sample-barcoded 5' primer with a J-beta primer mix, a second PCR ran for about 7 to 11 cycles. MiXCR, applied by TCRdb to the 5' RACE reads, yields one record per CDR3 protein. Here the sample spans about 780,000 distinct CDR3 sequences, around half being singletons. This clonotype has just a few counts. V lost 0 bases and J lost 3, with 15 bases in between. Germline CDR1 is LNHNV and CDR2 is YYDKDF (reference sequence). The CDR3 consists of 16 residues. The sequenced sample was blood. The V and J genes are TRBV15 and TRBJ2-7, with D perhaps given as TRBD1 or TRBD2 (5 bases each). The clonotype was recovered from a man at least 80 years old in good health. DNA of the CDR3: TGTGCCACCAGCAGAGATAACCGGGGCGCCCGCTACGAGCAGTACTTC. This sequence encodes CATSRDNRGARYEQYF.